The rows below give T cell receptor beta chains drawn from one sample of a study of blood T cell repertoires in COVID-19. Produced via immunoSEQ multiplex PCR; TCRdb's table is partial and in-frame only. The sample carries hundreds of thousands of clones, roughly 77% recorded once. Sequencing was done on a sample of peripheral blood. The source is a woman of 80 years or more with acute or convalescent COVID-19. Both conserved end residues are part of each CDR3. A D gene is named only where the DNA matches it firmly. Part of the rows lack a size; the others show once, few, many or a class for expanded clones.

j_call: TRBJ2-3; v_call: TRBV3-1/TRBV3-2; d_call: -; clone_size: -; cdr3_aa: CASSRWEGTDTQYF; cdr3_nt: TGTGCCAGCAGCCGTTGGGAGGGCACAGATACGCAGTATTTT
j_call: TRBJ2-7; v_call: TRBV10-3; d_call: -; clone_size: few; cdr3_aa: CAISEAGGGQGRFEQYF; cdr3_nt: TGTGCCATCAGTGAAGCGGGGGGCGGACAGGGTAGGTTCGAGCAGTACTTC
j_call: TRBJ1-5; v_call: TRBV7-2; d_call: -; clone_size: -; cdr3_aa: CASSLTPHNQPQHF; cdr3_nt: TGTGCCAGCAGCCTCACACCCCATAATCAGCCCCAGCATTTT
j_call: TRBJ1-6; v_call: TRBV5-1; d_call: TRBD1; clone_size: many; cdr3_aa: CASSFAGGSYNSPLHF; cdr3_nt: TGCGCCAGCAGCTTCGCAGGGGGCTCCTATAATTCACCCCTCCACTTT
j_call: TRBJ2-4; v_call: TRBV5-1; d_call: -; clone_size: -; cdr3_aa: CASTPGGDSSIQYF; cdr3_nt: TGCGCCAGTACCCCTGGGGGCGATAGCAGCATTCAGTACTTC
j_call: TRBJ1-1; v_call: TRBV6-5; d_call: TRBD1; clone_size: -; cdr3_aa: CASRLRDRAFGEAFF; cdr3_nt: TGTGCCAGCCGTCTAAGGGACAGGGCCTTTGGGGAAGCTTTCTTT
j_call: TRBJ1-2; v_call: TRBV2; d_call: -; clone_size: -; cdr3_aa: CASSEQGVYGYTF; cdr3_nt: TGTGCCAGCAGTGAACAGGGCGTCTATGGCTACACCTTC
j_call: TRBJ1-2; v_call: TRBV4-1; d_call: TRBD1; clone_size: -; cdr3_aa: CASSQDRDSYDLYGYTF; cdr3_nt: TGCGCCAGCAGCCAAGACCGGGACAGTTATGACCTATATGGCTACACCTTC
j_call: TRBJ1-2; v_call: TRBV5-1; d_call: TRBD1; clone_size: -; cdr3_aa: CASSLDRGEGRGYTF; cdr3_nt: TGCGCCAGCAGCTTGGACAGGGGCGAGGGTCGAGGCTACACCTTC
j_call: TRBJ1-5; v_call: TRBV4-1; d_call: -; clone_size: few; cdr3_aa: CASSHNAPRGFNQPQHF; cdr3_nt: TGCGCCAGCAGCCATAACGCACCCCGGGGATTCAATCAGCCCCAGCATTTT
j_call: TRBJ1-2; v_call: TRBV20-1; d_call: -; clone_size: -; cdr3_aa: CSGGPYGYTF; cdr3_nt: TGCAGTGGTGGGCCCTATGGCTACACCTTC
j_call: TRBJ2-2; v_call: TRBV4-2; d_call: -; clone_size: -; cdr3_aa: CASSQDGGIGELFF; cdr3_nt: TGTGCCAGCAGCCAAGACGGGGGAATCGGGGAGCTGTTTTTT
j_call: TRBJ2-7; v_call: TRBV6-2/TRBV6-3; d_call: TRBD1; clone_size: -; cdr3_aa: CASSWGRTGEYEQYF; cdr3_nt: TGTGCCAGCAGTTGGGGTCGGACAGGGGAGTACGAGCAGTACTTC
j_call: TRBJ1-6; v_call: TRBV24-1; d_call: TRBD1; clone_size: -; cdr3_aa: CATPRGRGRLDSPLHF; cdr3_nt: TGTGCCACCCCCCGGGGCAGGGGGCGTTTGGATTCACCCCTCCACTTT
j_call: TRBJ2-2; v_call: TRBV11-2; d_call: TRBD1; clone_size: -; cdr3_aa: CASSFSTGPTGELFF; cdr3_nt: TGTGCCAGCAGCTTCTCGACAGGGCCTACCGGGGAGCTGTTTTTT
j_call: TRBJ1-1; v_call: TRBV7-9; d_call: -; clone_size: -; cdr3_aa: CASSPRVNTEAFF; cdr3_nt: TGTGCCAGCAGCCCCCGGGTGAACACTGAAGCTTTCTTT
j_call: TRBJ1-2; v_call: TRBV5-1; d_call: TRBD1; clone_size: -; cdr3_aa: CASSLGQGNGYTF; cdr3_nt: TGCGCCAGCAGCTTGGGACAGGGTAATGGCTACACCTTC
j_call: TRBJ1-3; v_call: TRBV11-2; d_call: -; clone_size: -; cdr3_aa: CASSRTGGNTIYF; cdr3_nt: TGTGCCAGCAGCCGCACAGGTGGAAACACCATATATTTT
j_call: TRBJ1-2; v_call: TRBV7-2; d_call: TRBD1; clone_size: -; cdr3_aa: CASSFRTGESYGYTF; cdr3_nt: TGTGCCAGCAGCTTTAGGACAGGGGAAAGCTATGGCTACACCTTC
j_call: TRBJ1-5; v_call: TRBV27; d_call: TRBD1; clone_size: -; cdr3_aa: CASSLGRQGVNQPQHF; cdr3_nt: TGTGCCAGCAGTTTGGGTCGACAGGGGGTCAATCAGCCCCAGCATTTT
j_call: TRBJ2-5; v_call: TRBV19; d_call: TRBD1; clone_size: -; cdr3_aa: CASRGDREETQYF; cdr3_nt: TGTGCCAGTAGAGGAGACAGGGAAGAGACCCAGTACTTC
j_call: TRBJ1-5; v_call: TRBV19; d_call: -; clone_size: -; cdr3_aa: CASSTTPGGGNQPQHF; cdr3_nt: TGTGCCAGTAGTACGACCCCCGGGGGGGGAAATCAGCCCCAGCATTTT
j_call: TRBJ1-3; v_call: TRBV6-5; d_call: TRBD1; clone_size: -; cdr3_aa: CASRQGQAGNTIYF; cdr3_nt: TGTGCCAGCAGACAGGGGCAGGCTGGAAACACCATATATTTT
j_call: TRBJ2-3; v_call: TRBV2; d_call: TRBD2; clone_size: few; cdr3_aa: CASRRGLAAGVHSTDTQYF; cdr3_nt: TGTGCCAGCAGACGGGGACTAGCGGCGGGGGTCCATAGCACAGATACGCAGTATTTT
j_call: TRBJ1-5; v_call: TRBV6-2/TRBV6-3; d_call: -; clone_size: -; cdr3_aa: CASSSQDPERGAQHF; cdr3_nt: TGTGCCAGCAGTTCCCAGGACCCAGAAAGGGGCGCCCAGCATTTT
j_call: TRBJ2-1; v_call: TRBV5-1; d_call: TRBD1; clone_size: -; cdr3_aa: CASSLGQGVDEQFF; cdr3_nt: TGCGCCAGCAGCTTGGGACAGGGAGTCGATGAGCAGTTCTTC
j_call: TRBJ2-2; v_call: TRBV12-2; d_call: -; clone_size: few; cdr3_aa: CASRSGPLDRGELFF; cdr3_nt: TGTGCAAGTCGCTCAGGCCCTCTAGACAGGGGGGAGCTGTTTTTT
j_call: TRBJ1-2; v_call: TRBV6-5; d_call: TRBD1; clone_size: -; cdr3_aa: CASSTGAGYGYTF; cdr3_nt: TGTGCCAGCAGTACAGGGGCAGGCTATGGCTACACCTTC
j_call: TRBJ1-2; v_call: TRBV30; d_call: -; clone_size: -; cdr3_aa: CAWSPGQGGYTF; cdr3_nt: TGTGCCTGGAGTCCAGGGCAAGGCGGCTACACCTTC
j_call: TRBJ1-3; v_call: TRBV2; d_call: -; clone_size: -; cdr3_aa: CASSSGNTIYF; cdr3_nt: TGTGCCAGTAGCTCTGGAAACACCATATATTTT
j_call: TRBJ2-2; v_call: TRBV9; d_call: TRBD1; clone_size: -; cdr3_aa: CASSPHAGTAGELFF; cdr3_nt: TGTGCCAGCAGCCCCCATGCCGGGACAGCCGGGGAGCTGTTTTTT
j_call: TRBJ2-7; v_call: TRBV5-4; d_call: -; clone_size: -; cdr3_aa: CASSFPGYEQYF; cdr3_nt: TGTGCCAGCAGCTTTCCGGGGTACGAGCAGTACTTC
j_call: TRBJ2-1; v_call: TRBV6-5; d_call: -; clone_size: -; cdr3_aa: CASSNPGVEQFF; cdr3_nt: TGTGCCAGCAGTAACCCGGGAGTGGAGCAGTTCTTC
j_call: TRBJ2-7; v_call: TRBV4-1; d_call: TRBD2; clone_size: -; cdr3_aa: CASSQVPGLGGEQYF; cdr3_nt: TGCGCCAGCAGCCAAGTTCCGGGACTAGGAGGGGAGCAGTACTTC
j_call: TRBJ1-6; v_call: TRBV5-6; d_call: TRBD1; clone_size: -; cdr3_aa: CASSYLVQGQGKSSPLHF; cdr3_nt: TGTGCCAGCAGTTACCTAGTTCAGGGACAGGGGAAAAGTTCACCCCTCCACTTT
j_call: TRBJ2-5; v_call: TRBV6-6; d_call: TRBD2; clone_size: -; cdr3_aa: CASSYGRREGQETQYF; cdr3_nt: TGTGCCAGCAGTTACGGCCGGCGGGAGGGGCAAGAGACCCAGTACTTC
j_call: TRBJ2-1; v_call: TRBV18; d_call: -; clone_size: few; cdr3_aa: CASSPTRGPRLYNEQFF; cdr3_nt: TGTGCCAGCTCACCAACCAGGGGCCCCCGACTTTACAATGAGCAGTTCTTC
j_call: TRBJ2-5; v_call: TRBV7-6; d_call: -; clone_size: -; cdr3_aa: CASSPGYQTQYF; cdr3_nt: TGTGCCAGCAGCCCAGGCTACCAGACCCAGTACTTC
j_call: TRBJ2-7; v_call: TRBV30; d_call: TRBD2; clone_size: -; cdr3_aa: CAWGGGYEQYF; cdr3_nt: TGTGCCTGGGGCGGGGGCTACGAGCAGTACTTC
j_call: TRBJ1-1; v_call: TRBV5-1; d_call: -; clone_size: few; cdr3_aa: CASSLGPSNTEAFF; cdr3_nt: TGCGCCAGCAGCCTGGGTCCGTCGAACACTGAAGCTTTCTTT
j_call: TRBJ1-2; v_call: TRBV6-5; d_call: -; clone_size: -; cdr3_aa: CASRNPEAYGYTF; cdr3_nt: TGTGCCAGCCGCAACCCCGAGGCCTATGGCTACACCTTC
j_call: TRBJ1-1; v_call: TRBV27; d_call: TRBD1; clone_size: once; cdr3_aa: CASSLTGDTEAFF; cdr3_nt: TGTGCCAGCAGTTTGACAGGGGACACTGAAGCTTTCTTT
j_call: TRBJ2-7; v_call: TRBV5-6; d_call: TRBD1; clone_size: -; cdr3_aa: CASSLRGQGFYEQYF; cdr3_nt: TGTGCCAGCAGCCTAAGGGGACAGGGGTTCTACGAGCAGTACTTC
j_call: TRBJ1-1; v_call: TRBV19; d_call: -; clone_size: -; cdr3_aa: CASNIPNHLNTEAFF; cdr3_nt: TGTGCCAGTAATATACCAAACCATCTAAACACTGAAGCTTTCTTT
j_call: TRBJ2-1; v_call: TRBV5-1; d_call: TRBD2; clone_size: once; cdr3_aa: CASRTSGVDNEQFF; cdr3_nt: TGCGCCAGCAGGACTAGCGGGGTGGACAATGAGCAGTTCTTC
j_call: TRBJ1-6; v_call: TRBV18; d_call: TRBD1; clone_size: -; cdr3_aa: CASSPTGTGENSPLHF; cdr3_nt: TGTGCCAGCTCACCAACGGGGACAGGGGAAAATTCACCCCTCCACTTT
j_call: TRBJ2-7; v_call: TRBV25-1; d_call: -; clone_size: -; cdr3_aa: CASSEQAQPEQYF; cdr3_nt: TGTGCCAGCAGTGAACAGGCACAGCCCGAGCAGTACTTC
j_call: TRBJ2-3; v_call: TRBV7-2; d_call: -; clone_size: -; cdr3_aa: CASSLGTGTDTQYF; cdr3_nt: TGTGCCAGCAGCTTAGGTACAGGGACAGATACGCAGTATTTT
j_call: TRBJ2-5; v_call: TRBV7-6; d_call: TRBD2; clone_size: -; cdr3_aa: CASSLGRAGGQETQYF; cdr3_nt: TGTGCCAGCAGCTTAGGGAGAGCGGGGGGCCAAGAGACCCAGTACTTC
j_call: TRBJ1-2; v_call: TRBV7-2; d_call: -; clone_size: -; cdr3_aa: CASKPSGTYGYTF; cdr3_nt: TGTGCCAGCAAGCCCTCAGGGACTTATGGCTACACCTTC
j_call: TRBJ2-3; v_call: TRBV19; d_call: -; clone_size: -; cdr3_aa: CASSIGGPSTDTQYF; cdr3_nt: TGTGCCAGTAGTATAGGAGGGCCGTCCACAGATACGCAGTATTTT
j_call: TRBJ2-1; v_call: TRBV5-1; d_call: TRBD1; clone_size: -; cdr3_aa: CASSLIQGARNEQFF; cdr3_nt: TGCGCCAGCAGCTTGATTCAGGGGGCTCGGAATGAGCAGTTCTTC
j_call: TRBJ1-5; v_call: TRBV19; d_call: TRBD1; clone_size: -; cdr3_aa: CASREDHRDRDQPQHF; cdr3_nt: TGTGCCAGTAGAGAGGACCATCGGGACAGGGATCAGCCCCAGCATTTT